This T cell receptor beta chain was identified in a study of CD8 T cells in Susac syndrome. On the study more broadly: Patients with Susac syndrome, at blood draw, were therapy-naive, on corticosteroids, or on intravenous immunoglobulin alone.

The germline V gene has CDR1 SGHDT and CDR2 YYEEEE. The CDR3 loop spans 13 amino acids. Trimming removed 2 bases at V and 4 bases at J, with 9 bases between. TEMRA cells were enriched by FACS, and CD4+ and CD8+ T cells were negatively isolated. An input of about 0.45 to 1 ug of RNA was subjected to reverse transcription using random hexamers. TCRdb analysed the immunoSEQ multiplex PCR reads with MiXCR anew, one entry per CDR3 protein. This sample has about 180,000 distinct CDR3 sequences; approximately 94% occur once, and the top ten carry 0.12%. The rearrangement links TRBV5-6 to TRBJ1-2; a possible D gene is TRBD1 (5 bases). The TCR comes from a human donor with Susac syndrome. Sequencing was carried out using CD4+ T cells from PBMCs. The CDR3: CASSFRAAYGYTF. CDR3 nucleotides: TGTGCCAGCAGCTTCAGGGCAGCCTATGGCTACACCTTC.